Below are 8 T cell receptor beta chains sequenced from a single sample in a study of OX40 agonist ivuxolimab in advanced cancers. Here immunoSEQ multiplex PCR was the method, and the copy in TCRdb shows in-frame clones only, minus some. Counted here are under 35,000 clones, 70% to 80% occurring once; the ten biggest clones make up approximately 11%. The sample in question was CD4+ or CD8+ T cells sorted from blood, obtained in a trial of the OX40 agonist ivuxolimab. These receptors all stem from an adult with an advanced solid tumor such as melanoma, head and neck, liver or kidney cancer.

CDR3: CAWKSGPQGYEQYF. CDR3 in DNA: TGTGCCTGGAAATCCGGGCCTCAGGGGTACGAGCAGTACTTC. The J gene is TRBJ2-7, the V gene TRBV30, with TRBD1 as a possible D gene (6 bases). With 4 bases removed from V and 4 bases from J, the gap between germline ends came to 17 bases. The CDR3 sequence is 14 residues long. Germline lookup yields CDR1 GTSNPN and CDR2 SVGIG (reference sequence).

V and J are TRBV5-6 and TRBJ1-2; D uncertain. Trimming cost V 3 bases and J 7 bases, with 7 bases left between them. The CDR3 loop spans 11 amino acids. The V gene's germline CDR1 is SGHDT and CDR2 YYEEEE. In DNA, the CDR3 is TGTGCCAGCAGCTCAGGATCTGGCTACACCTTC. This encodes CASSSGSGYTF.

This clone appeared a few times. The genes are TRBV7-9 and TRBJ2-5; a possible D gene is TRBD1 (5 bases). The CDR3 contains 12 residues. Trimming took off 6 bases at V and 3 bases at J, with 8 bases between the two ends. The germline V gene encodes CDR1 SEHNR and CDR2 FQNEAQ (reference sequence). Here the CDR3 DNA reads TGTGCCAGCAGAGAGACAGAAGAGACCCAGTACTTC. It yields the protein CASRETEETQYF.

The chain has TRBV27 and TRBJ1-5; D may be TRBD1 (5 bases). The germline CDR1 and CDR2 sequences are MNHEY and SMNVEV (reference sequence). V was shortened by 5 bases and J by 9 bases, with 17 bases between the two germline ends. The CDR3 length is 14 residues. The CDR3: CASSPPGPSWPQHF. In DNA form, the CDR3 reads TGTGCCAGCAGTCCCCCGGGGCCCTCGTGGCCCCAGCATTTT.

The chain uses TRBV9 and TRBJ2-3, with 12 bases fitting TRBD2. V shed 0 bases, J shed 1 base, and the junction held 9 bases outside the gene matches. Germline V lookup: CDR1 SGDLS, CDR2 YYNGEE. The CDR3 extends over 19 amino acids. CDR3 bases: TGTGCCAGCAGCGTAGGCCTAGCGGGGGGGCTTCTGGGCACAGATACGCAGTATTTT. The encoded protein is CASSVGLAGGLLGTDTQYF.

The chain is built from TRBV19 and TRBJ1-4; D is uncertain. Germline assignment: CDR1 LNHDA and CDR2 SQIVND (reference sequence). Trimming cost V 6 bases and J 3 bases, with 14 bases left between them. The CDR3 is 15 amino acids. This CDR3 reads CASSTTGISNEKLFF. The CDR3 DNA is TGTGCCAGTAGCACCACCGGGATTTCTAATGAAAAACTGTTTTTT.

This clone was detected once. The chain links TRBV9 to TRBJ2-3; D is possibly TRBD1 (6 bases). Germline loops: CDR1 SGDLS, CDR2 YYNGEE. Trimming stripped 2 bases from V and 5 bases from J, with 12 bases between. The CDR3 is 14 amino acids. This chain's CDR3 is CASSVAGVEDTQYF. The CDR3 DNA is TGTGCCAGCAGCGTGGCAGGGGTTGAAGATACGCAGTATTTT. Complete variable domain (other parts from reference TRBV9 and TRBJ2-3): DSGVTQTPKHLITATGQRVTLRCSPRSGDLSVYWYQQSLDQGLQFLIQYYNGEERAKGNILERFSAQQFPDLHSELNLSSLELGDSALYFCASSVAGVEDTQYFGPGTRLTVL.

This chain joins TRBV15 and TRBJ2-3; weak D call: TRBD2 (6 bases). This CDR3 spans 16 amino acids. V lost 0 bases and J lost 2, with 12 bases in between. Per germline, CDR1 LNHNV and CDR2 YYDKDF (reference sequence). CDR3 sequence: CATSRENGGPTDTQYF. Here the CDR3 DNA reads TGTGCCACCAGCAGAGAGAACGGGGGACCCACAGATACGCAGTATTTT.